The entry below gives a single T cell receptor (beta chain) sequence along with its context. Its antigen is undetermined. The data derive from a study of regulatory T cells in long-lasting Graves disease. About the research overall: Newly diagnosed Graves' patients had under 3 months of antithyroid drugs.

According to the study, TCR beta libraries were built with iRepertoire HTBI primers and CDR3-region Arm-PCR. TCRdb reprocessed the multiplex PCR reads via MiXCR and lists one record per CDR3 protein. Here the sample spans approximately 470,000 distinct CDR3 sequences, around 15% being singletons. Time point given: newly diagnosed GD, antithyroid drugs for less than 3 months. PBMC RNA was the source of the TCR library. Study conclusions and caveats: With persistent disease, TRBV28, TRBJ1-2 and TRBJ2-5 were the favored segments.

The germline V gene has CDR1 SQVTM and CDR2 ANQGSEA. There are 13 residues in the CDR3. The V and J ends lost 7 bases and 3 bases, in that order; junction bases with no gene match: 4. This sample also appeared in a second study, on T cells in Graves' hyperthyroidism and ophthalmopathy. That investigation notes: Stable Graves' hyperthyroidism meant no ophthalmopathy progression within 18 months.

The V call is TRBV29-1, the J call TRBJ2-3; TRBD1 agrees at 10 bases. The receptor comes from a man between 35 and 55 years old with Graves disease. This material consisted of peripheral blood mononuclear cells (PBMCs), taken at new diagnosis, from a patient treated with antithyroid drugs. CDR3 sequence: CSADRGLTDTQYF. The CDR3 DNA reads as TGCAGCGCGGACAGGGGGTTAACAGATACGCAGTATTTT.